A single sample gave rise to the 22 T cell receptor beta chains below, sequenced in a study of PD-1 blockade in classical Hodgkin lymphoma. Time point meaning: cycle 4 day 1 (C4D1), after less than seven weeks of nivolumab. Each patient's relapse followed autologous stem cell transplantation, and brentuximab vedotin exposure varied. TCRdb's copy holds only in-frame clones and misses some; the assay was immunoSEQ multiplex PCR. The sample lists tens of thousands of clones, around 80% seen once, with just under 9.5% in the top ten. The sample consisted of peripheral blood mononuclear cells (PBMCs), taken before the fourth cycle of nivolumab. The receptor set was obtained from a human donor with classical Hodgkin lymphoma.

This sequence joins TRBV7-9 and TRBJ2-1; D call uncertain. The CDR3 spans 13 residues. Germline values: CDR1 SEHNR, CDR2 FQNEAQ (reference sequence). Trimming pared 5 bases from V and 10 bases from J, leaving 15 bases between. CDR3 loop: CASSNQDVEEQFF. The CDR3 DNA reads TGTGCCAGCAGCAACCAGGACGTAGAAGAGCAGTTCTTC.

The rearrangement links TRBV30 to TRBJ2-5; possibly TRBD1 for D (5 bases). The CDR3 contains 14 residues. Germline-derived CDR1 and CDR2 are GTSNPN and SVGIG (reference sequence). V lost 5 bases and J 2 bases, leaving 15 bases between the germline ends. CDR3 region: CAWYPNTGQETQYF. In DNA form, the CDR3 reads TGTGCCTGGTACCCCAATACAGGTCAAGAGACCCAGTACTTC. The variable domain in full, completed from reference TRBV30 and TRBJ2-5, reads SQTIHQWPATLVQPVGSPLSLECTVEGTSNPNLYWYRQAAGRGLQLLFYSVGIGQISSEVPQNLSASRPQDRQFILSSKKLLLSDSGFYLCAWYPNTGQETQYFGPGTRLLVL.

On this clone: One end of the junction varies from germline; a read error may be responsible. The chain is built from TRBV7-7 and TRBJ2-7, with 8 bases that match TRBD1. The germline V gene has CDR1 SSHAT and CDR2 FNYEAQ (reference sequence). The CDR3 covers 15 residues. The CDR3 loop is CASSPSWDRSYEQYF. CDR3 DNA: TGTGCTAGCAGCCCTAGCTGGGACAGGTCCTACGAGCAGTACTTC.

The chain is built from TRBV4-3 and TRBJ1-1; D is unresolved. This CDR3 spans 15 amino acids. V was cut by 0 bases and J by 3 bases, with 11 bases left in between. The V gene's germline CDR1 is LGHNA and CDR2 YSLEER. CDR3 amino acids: CASSQDPGLYTEAFF. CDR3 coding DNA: TGCGCCAGCAGCCAAGACCCCGGGTTATACACTGAAGCTTTCTTT.

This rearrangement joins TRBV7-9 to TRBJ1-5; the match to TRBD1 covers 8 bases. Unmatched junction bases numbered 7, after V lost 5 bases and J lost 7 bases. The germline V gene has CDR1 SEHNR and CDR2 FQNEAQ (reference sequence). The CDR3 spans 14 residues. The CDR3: CASSLQGAGQPQHF. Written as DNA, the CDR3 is TGTGCCAGCAGCCTTCAGGGGGCAGGCCAGCCCCAGCATTTT.

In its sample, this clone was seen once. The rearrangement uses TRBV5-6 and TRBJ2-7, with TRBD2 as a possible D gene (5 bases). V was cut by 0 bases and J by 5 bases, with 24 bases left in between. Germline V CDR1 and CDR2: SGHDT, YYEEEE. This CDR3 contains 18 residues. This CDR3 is CASSLAPGTRGVGHEQYF. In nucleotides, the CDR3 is TGTGCCAGCAGCTTGGCCCCGGGAACCCGCGGCGTTGGGCACGAGCAGTACTTC.

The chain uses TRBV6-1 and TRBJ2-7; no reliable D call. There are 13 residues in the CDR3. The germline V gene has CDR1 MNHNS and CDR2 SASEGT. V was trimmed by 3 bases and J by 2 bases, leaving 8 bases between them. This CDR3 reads CASSDVGPYEQYF. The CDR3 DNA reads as TGTGCCAGCAGTGACGTCGGTCCCTACGAGCAGTACTTC.

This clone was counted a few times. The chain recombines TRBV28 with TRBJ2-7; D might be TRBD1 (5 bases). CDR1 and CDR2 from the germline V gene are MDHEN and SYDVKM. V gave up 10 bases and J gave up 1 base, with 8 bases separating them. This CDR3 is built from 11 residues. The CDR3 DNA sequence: TGTGCCATCCAGGGATCCTACGAGCAGTACTTC. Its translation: CAIQGSYEQYF.

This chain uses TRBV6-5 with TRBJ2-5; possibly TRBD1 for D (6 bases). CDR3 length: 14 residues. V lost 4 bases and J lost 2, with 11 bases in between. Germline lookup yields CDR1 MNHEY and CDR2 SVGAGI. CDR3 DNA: TGTGCCAGCAGTTTAACAGGGTTTCAAGAGACCCAGTACTTC. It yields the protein CASSLTGFQETQYF.

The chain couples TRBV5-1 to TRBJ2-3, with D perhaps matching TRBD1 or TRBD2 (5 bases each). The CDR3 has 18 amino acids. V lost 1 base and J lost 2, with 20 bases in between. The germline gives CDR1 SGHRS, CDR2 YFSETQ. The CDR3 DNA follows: TGCGCCAGCAGCTTGAGGTCACCCGGGGACCTGAACACAGATACGCAGTATTTT. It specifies CASSLRSPGDLNTDTQYF.

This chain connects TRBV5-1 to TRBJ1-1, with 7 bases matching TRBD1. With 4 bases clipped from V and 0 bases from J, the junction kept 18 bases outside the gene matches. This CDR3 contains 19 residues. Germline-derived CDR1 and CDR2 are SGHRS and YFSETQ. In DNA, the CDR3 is TGCGCCAGCAGCCCACGCCCACCCGGGACAGCCTCCCTGAACACTGAAGCTTTCTTT. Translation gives CASSPRPPGTASLNTEAFF.

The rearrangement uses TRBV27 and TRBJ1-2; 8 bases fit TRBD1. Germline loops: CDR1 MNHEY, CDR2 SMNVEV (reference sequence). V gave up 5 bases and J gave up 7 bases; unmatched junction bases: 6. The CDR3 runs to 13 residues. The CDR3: CASSTIDRGGYTF. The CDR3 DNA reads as TGTGCCAGCAGTACGATAGACAGGGGTGGCTACACCTTC.

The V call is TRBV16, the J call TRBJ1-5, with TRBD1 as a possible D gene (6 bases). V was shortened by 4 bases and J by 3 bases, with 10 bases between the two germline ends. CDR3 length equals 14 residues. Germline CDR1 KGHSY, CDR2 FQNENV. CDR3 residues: CASSRGQINQPQHF. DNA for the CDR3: TGTGCCAGCAGCCGTGGACAGATCAATCAGCCCCAGCATTTT.

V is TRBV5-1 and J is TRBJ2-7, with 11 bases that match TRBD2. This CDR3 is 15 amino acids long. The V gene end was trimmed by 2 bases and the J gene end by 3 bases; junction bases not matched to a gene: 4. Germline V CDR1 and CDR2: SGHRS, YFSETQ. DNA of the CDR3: TGCGCCAGCAGCTTTAGCGGGGGGGCGGACTACGAGCAGTACTTC. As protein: CASSFSGGADYEQYF.

DNA of the CDR3: TGTGCCAGCAGTTACGCGACAGCCCAAGAGACCCAGTACTTC. It specifies CASSYATAQETQYF. This chain links TRBV6-5 with TRBJ2-5; D is possibly TRBD1 (5 bases). Germline V gene sequence: CDR1 MNHEY, CDR2 SVGAGI. The CDR3 is 14 amino acids. Trimming pared 2 bases from V and 1 base from J, leaving 8 bases between.

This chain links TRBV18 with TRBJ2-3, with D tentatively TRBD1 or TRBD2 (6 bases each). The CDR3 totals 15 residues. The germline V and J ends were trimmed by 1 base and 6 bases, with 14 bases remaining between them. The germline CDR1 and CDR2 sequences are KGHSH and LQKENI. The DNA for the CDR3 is TGTGCCAGCTCACCACTGGGGGGCTTGGTGGATACGCAGTATTTT. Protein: CASSPLGGLVDTQYF.

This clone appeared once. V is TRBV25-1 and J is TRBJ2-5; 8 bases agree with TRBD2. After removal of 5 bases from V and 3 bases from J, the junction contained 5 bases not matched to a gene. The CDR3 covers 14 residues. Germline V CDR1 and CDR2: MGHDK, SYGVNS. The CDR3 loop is CASSRAGAKETQYF. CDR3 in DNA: TGTGCCAGCAGTCGAGCGGGGGCTAAAGAGACCCAGTACTTC.

The CDR3 DNA reads TGCGCCAGCAGCCGGGAAGCCGGACTAGCGAGCACAGATACGCAGTATTTT. This sequence encodes CASSREAGLASTDTQYF. This chain connects TRBV5-1 to TRBJ2-3, with 9 bases that match TRBD2. The CDR3 covers 17 residues. V shed 4 bases and J 0 bases; nucleotides not matched to a gene: 9. Per the germline V gene, CDR1 is SGHRS and CDR2 is YFSETQ.

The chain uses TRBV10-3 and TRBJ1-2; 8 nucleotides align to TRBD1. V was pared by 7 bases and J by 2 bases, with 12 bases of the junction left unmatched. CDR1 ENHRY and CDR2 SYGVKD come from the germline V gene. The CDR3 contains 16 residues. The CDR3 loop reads CAITPRQGATNYGYTF. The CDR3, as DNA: TGTGCCATCACCCCGAGGCAGGGGGCGACGAACTATGGCTACACCTTC.

DNA of the CDR3: TGTGCCAGCAGCTTAGCCACACCCCCTGAGACCCAGTACTTC. Amino acids: CASSLATPPETQYF. V and J are TRBV7-2 and TRBJ2-5; no clear D. This CDR3 is built from 14 residues. Germline CDR1 and CDR2: SGHTA and FQGNSA. V was pared by 0 bases and J by 5 bases, with 10 bases between. Complete variable domain (other parts from reference TRBV7-2 and TRBJ2-5): GAGVSQSPSNKVTEKGKDVELRCDPISGHTALYWYRQSLGQGLEFLIYFQGNSAPDKSGLPSDRFSAERTGGSVSTLTIQRTQQEDSAVYLCASSLATPPETQYFGPGTRLLVL.

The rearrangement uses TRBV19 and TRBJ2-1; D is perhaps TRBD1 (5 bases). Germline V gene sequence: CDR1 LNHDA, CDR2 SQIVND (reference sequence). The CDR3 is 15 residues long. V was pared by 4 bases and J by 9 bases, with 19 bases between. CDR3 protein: CASSSRPGNWGEQFF. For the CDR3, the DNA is TGTGCCAGTAGTAGTCGGCCAGGGAATTGGGGTGAGCAGTTCTTC.

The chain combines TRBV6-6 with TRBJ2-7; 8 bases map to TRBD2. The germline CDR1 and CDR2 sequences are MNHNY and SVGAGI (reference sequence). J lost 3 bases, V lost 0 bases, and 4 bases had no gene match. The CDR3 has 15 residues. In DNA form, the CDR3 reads TGTGCCAGCAGTTACTCGTGGACTAGCAACTACGAGCAGTACTTC. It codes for CASSYSWTSNYEQYF.